This TCR beta chain was retrieved from a study of glioma-infiltrating T cells. This clonotype was seen a few times. As yet, its antigen is unknown. The length of the CDR3 is 19 residues. Germline CDR1 is SGHDN and CDR2 is FVKESK. The V and J ends lost 0 bases and 5 bases respectively, with 24 bases between them. Using RNA template, CDR3s of TCR alpha and beta were amplified with iRepertoire arm-PCR. TCRdb itself ran the multiplex PCR reads through MiXCR, one entry per CDR3 protein. The top ten clones hold over 20% of a sample with 150,000 to 200,000 distinct CDR3 sequences, about 31% of them seen once. Study-wide findings and caveats: Only very few CDR3 sequences appeared in both tissue and blood.

The chain carries TRBV14 and TRBJ2-3; possibly TRBD2 for D (6 bases). The clonotype was recovered from a human donor with low-grade glioma or glioblastoma, undergoing nonglioma brain surgery, or in good health (not recorded which). Sequenced material: glioma tissue, nonneoplastic brain tissue, or PBMCs (not recorded which). CDR3 loop: CASSQDEDERGKDVDTQYF. The CDR3 DNA reads as TGTGCCAGCAGCCAAGATGAGGATGAGCGCGGGAAGGATGTAGATACGCAGTATTTT.